This paragraph covers one T cell receptor (beta chain) sequence. The sample comes from a study of blood T cell repertoires in COVID-19. Produced via immunoSEQ multiplex PCR; TCRdb's table is partial and in-frame only. Here the sample spans some 100,000 clones, 80% to 90% being singletons. The CDR3 runs to 13 residues. Between the trimmed V and J ends, which lost 7 bases and 3 bases, there was a span of 9 bases. This rearrangement joins TRBV12-3 or TRBV12-4 to TRBJ2-2; D is unresolved. The receptor comes from a woman aged 50 to 65 who had recovered from COVID-19. Sequencing used PBMCs or T cells enriched from blood (not recorded which). The CDR3 DNA follows: TGTGCCAGCACCACCCAGGACACCGGGGAGCTGTTTTTT. It is translated as CASTTQDTGELFF.